This TCR beta chain was profiled in a study of CD8 T cells in Susac syndrome. The ends lost 0 bases at V and 5 bases at J; junction bases unmatched: 9. CDR3 length equals 17 residues. From germline, CDR1 is SGHVS and CDR2 FQNEAQ. Reverse transcription of 0.5 to 1 ug RNA was performed with random hexamers. Across 54 Vbeta and 13 Jbeta, TCR beta CDR3 was amplified with immunoSEQ multiplex PCR. One entry per CDR3 protein, called by TCRdb with MiXCR from the immunoSEQ multiplex PCR reads. Of about 430,000 distinct CDR3 sequences in the sample, approximately 85% were seen once. This sequence joins TRBV7-8 and TRBJ2-3, with 9 bases identical to TRBD1. The receptor was derived from a human donor with multiple sclerosis. The sequencing input was CD8+ T cells from PBMCs. This chain's CDR3 is CASSLALDGQGQDTQYF. The CDR3 DNA follows: TGTGCCAGCAGCTTAGCGCTGGACGGACAGGGGCAAGATACGCAGTATTTT.